This T cell receptor beta chain was captured in a study of T cells in women clearing cervical HPV infection (dated by TCRdb to the late 2010s). With regard to the full study: The cases were about two dozen women with histologically confirmed HPV16-related CIN3 or worse, and 2 of those women had invasive cancers. The controls were some 23 women whose single incident HPV16 infection cleared within 12 months with no development of precancer or cancer. Blood from cases was collected at the visit at which the lesion was first identified, whereas blood from controls was collected once infection was no longer detected. For cases, a median interval of approximately 150 days, with an interquartile range of about 80 to 200 days, was observed between lesion detection and blood sampling. Because only a few women had HLA typing data, the possibility that HLA type acted as a confounder could not be ruled out. This exploratory proof-of-principle case-control study, nested within the Guanacaste HPV Natural History Study in Costa Rica, compared TCR repertoires among women with different cervical HPV16 outcomes. Cases were matched to controls by age within five years and by the year the sample was collected. Cases had a median age of roughly 35 years compared with roughly 37 for controls, and baseline characteristics showed no significant differences between the groups. In the parent cohort, some 10,000 women aged 18 or older were enrolled in Guanacaste, Costa Rica, during 1993 to 1994 and were followed for roughly 7 years. As quality controls, five blinded duplicates were added to each group, bringing the total to about 60 samples made up of approximately 50 participants and 10 replicates.

Results and caveats for the whole study, not just this receptor: TCR repertoire richness was significantly higher in CIN3+ cases than in controls across sequencing depths, while evenness did not differ. Cases were distinguished from controls with an estimated AUC of 0.7 to 0.85 by random forest classifiers combining richness and V gene abundances. Because the number of T cells in each sample was unknown, differences in richness could reflect differing T-cell content rather than repertoire biology. Cases had lower TRBV6-7 relative abundance than controls (about 0.1% versus 0.15%; Bonferroni P = 0.0008). The cross-sectional design could not show whether the associations came before the infection or were a result of it, and neither effector/memory subsets nor HPV-specific T cells were isolated.

Every participant had a single incident cervical HPV16 infection, and prevalent HPV16 infections were excluded. Cervical HPV DNA was detected by MY09/MY11 PCR and genotyped by dot-blot hybridization. Fifteen mL of heparinized blood were centrifuged, and the buffy coat was split into aliquots, frozen at -30 degrees C, and then kept at -80 degrees C. QIAGEN kits were used to extract genomic DNA from the buffy coat specimens. TCR beta CDR3 regions were amplified by multiplex PCR from an average of about 1.1 ug genomic DNA per sample using the immunoSEQ assay. To correct primer bias, the assay used a complete synthetic TCR repertoire to set an amplification baseline. The amplicons were sequenced using the Illumina platform. The published analysis was carried out like this. Sequence errors were corrected by clustering with frequency ratios and a modified nearest-neighbor algorithm, and the sequences were then analyzed in the immunoSEQ Analyzer using IMGT gene definitions. At each rarefaction depth, TCR richness and evenness were averaged over 20 rarefaction repeats, and samples with fewer sequences than the depth were excluded. Relative abundances of V, D and J genes were compared between groups using Wilcoxon rank sum tests, with FDR correction applied. For the blinded duplicates, the intraclass correlation was approximately 96% for TCR richness and averaged roughly 75% across around 61 gene segments. TCRdb holds this immuneACCESS table with in-frame rearrangements only. Some clones are missing; in checked studies, unresolved V genes explain under half, and the rest has no known cause. V and J calls and clone size are those listed in that table; D and trimming were worked out from the DNA. Per the sample table, the count is tens of thousands of clones. The top ten clones comprise approximately 6.4% of the sample.

Based on the germline V gene, the CDR1 and CDR2 sequences are MGHRA and YSYEKL. The CDR3 runs 15 amino acids, cysteine and phenylalanine included. Part of the CDR3 DNA is given, 36 bases translated from base 1. V is pared back by 4 bases and J by 3 bases, with 14 bases lying between the germline termini. In regard to this clone: Its antigen is currently not known. The read ends 3 residues before the CDR3 terminus; that terminus is restored from the germline J gene.

The V gene is TRBV4-1 and the J gene is TRBJ2-3; D gene: possibly TRBD2, on 7 matching bases. The TCR comes from a woman aged 18-69 years with a cervical HPV16 infection that either progressed to CIN3+ or cleared (not recorded which). Input material: blood buffy coat. The covered CDR3 bases are TGCGCCAGCAGCCTGAGGGGGGGGTCAACAGATACG. Its product reads: CASSLRGGSTDT. The complete CDR3 reads CASSLRGGSTDTQYF.